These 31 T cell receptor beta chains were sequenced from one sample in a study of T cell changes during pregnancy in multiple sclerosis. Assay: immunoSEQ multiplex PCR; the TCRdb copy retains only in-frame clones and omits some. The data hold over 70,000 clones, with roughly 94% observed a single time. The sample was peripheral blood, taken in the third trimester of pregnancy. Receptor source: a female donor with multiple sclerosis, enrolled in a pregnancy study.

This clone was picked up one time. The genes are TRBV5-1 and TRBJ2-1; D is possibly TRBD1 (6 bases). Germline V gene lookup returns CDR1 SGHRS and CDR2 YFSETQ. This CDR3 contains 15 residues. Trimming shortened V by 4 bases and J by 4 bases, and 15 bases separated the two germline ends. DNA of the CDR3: TGCGCCAGCAGCCCGCCGGCGGACAGTTACAATGAGCAGTTCTTC. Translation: CASSPPADSYNEQFF.

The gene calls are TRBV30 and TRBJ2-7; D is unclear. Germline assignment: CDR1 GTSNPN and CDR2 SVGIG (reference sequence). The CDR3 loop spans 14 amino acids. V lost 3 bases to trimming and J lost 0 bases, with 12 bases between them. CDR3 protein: CAWRSRGGSYEQYF. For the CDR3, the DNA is TGTGCCTGGAGGAGTCGTGGTGGCTCCTACGAGCAGTACTTC.

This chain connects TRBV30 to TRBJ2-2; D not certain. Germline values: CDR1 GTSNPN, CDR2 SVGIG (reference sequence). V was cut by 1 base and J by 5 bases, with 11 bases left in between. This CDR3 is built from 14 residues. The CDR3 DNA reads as TGTGCCTGGAGTGCCCAACATGTGACCGGGGAGCTGTTTTTT. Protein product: CAWSAQHVTGELFF.

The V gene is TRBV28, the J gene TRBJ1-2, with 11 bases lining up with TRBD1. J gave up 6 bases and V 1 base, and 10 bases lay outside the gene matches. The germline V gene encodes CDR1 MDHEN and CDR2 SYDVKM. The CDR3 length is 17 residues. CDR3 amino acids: CASSLYGTGGSKDGYTF. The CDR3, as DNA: TGTGCCAGCAGTTTATATGGGACAGGGGGTAGTAAGGATGGCTACACCTTC.

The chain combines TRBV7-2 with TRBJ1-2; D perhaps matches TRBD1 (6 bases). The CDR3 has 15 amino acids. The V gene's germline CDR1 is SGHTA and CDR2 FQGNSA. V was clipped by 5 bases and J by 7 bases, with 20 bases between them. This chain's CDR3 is CASSPSSDRLLGYTF. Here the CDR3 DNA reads TGTGCCAGCAGCCCCTCCTCTGACAGGTTGCTTGGCTACACCTTC.

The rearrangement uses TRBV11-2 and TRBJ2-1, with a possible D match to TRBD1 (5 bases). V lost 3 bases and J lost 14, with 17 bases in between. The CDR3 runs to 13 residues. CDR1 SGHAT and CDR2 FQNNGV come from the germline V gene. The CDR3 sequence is CASSLGLGPTEFF. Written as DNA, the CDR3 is TGTGCCAGCAGCTTGGGGCTTGGCCCGACGGAGTTCTTC.

The CDR3 loop reads CASSLGGSSGANVLTF. CDR3 DNA: TGTGCCAGCAGCTTGGGCGGGAGCTCTGGGGCCAACGTCCTGACTTTC. This chain uses TRBV5-8 with TRBJ2-6; 7 positions agree with TRBD2. The junction had 0 bases not matched to a gene; V was cut back by 0 bases and J by 0 bases. CDR3 length: 16 amino acids. Germline V CDR1 and CDR2: SGHTS, YDEGEE. Drawing the rest from reference TRBV5-8 and TRBJ2-6, the complete variable domain is EAGVTQSPTHLIKTRGQQATLRCSPISGHTSVYWYQQALGLGLQFLLWYDEGEERNRGNFPPRFSGRQFPNYSSELNVNALELEDSALYLCASSLGGSSGANVLTFGAGSRLTVL.

Written as DNA, the CDR3 is TGTGCCAGCAGCTTAGTAGGAGCGGGAGCCCTCGAGCAGTACTTC. It translates to CASSLVGAGALEQYF. V is TRBV7-9 and J is TRBJ2-7; 8 nucleotides agree with TRBD2. The CDR3 has 15 residues. In germline, CDR1 is SEHNR, CDR2 FQNEAQ (reference sequence). Trimming cost V 1 base and J 6 bases; bases outside gene matches: 8.

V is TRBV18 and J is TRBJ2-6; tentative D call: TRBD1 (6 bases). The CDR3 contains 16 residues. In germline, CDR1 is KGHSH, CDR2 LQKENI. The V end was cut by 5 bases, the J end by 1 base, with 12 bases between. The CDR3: CASSKGHSSGANVLTF. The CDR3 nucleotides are TGTGCCAGCTCAAAGGGACACTCATCTGGGGCCAACGTCCTGACTTTC.

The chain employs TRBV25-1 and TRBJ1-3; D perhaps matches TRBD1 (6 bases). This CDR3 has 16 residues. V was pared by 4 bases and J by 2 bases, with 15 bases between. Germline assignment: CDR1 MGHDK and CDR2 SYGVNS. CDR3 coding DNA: TGTGCCAGCAGTGTGGAAACAGGGTCCCCTGGAAACACCATATATTTT. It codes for CASSVETGSPGNTIYF.

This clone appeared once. CDR3 sequence (DNA): TGTGCCAGCAGTTGGACAGGGGGGATCGCGGGCTACACCTTC. Protein product: CASSWTGGIAGYTF. This chain connects TRBV27 to TRBJ1-2; TRBD1 agrees at 10 bases. Germline CDR1 reads MNHEY; CDR2 reads SMNVEV (reference sequence). V was clipped by 4 bases and J by 8 bases; unmatched bases: 7. CDR3 length equals 14 residues.

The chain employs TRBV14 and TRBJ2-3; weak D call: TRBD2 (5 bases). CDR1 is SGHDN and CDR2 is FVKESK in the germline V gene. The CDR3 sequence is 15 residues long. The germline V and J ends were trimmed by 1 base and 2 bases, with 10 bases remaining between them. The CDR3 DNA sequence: TGTGCCAGCAGCCAAGCCGGGATTCTCACAGATACGCAGTATTTT. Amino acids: CASSQAGILTDTQYF.

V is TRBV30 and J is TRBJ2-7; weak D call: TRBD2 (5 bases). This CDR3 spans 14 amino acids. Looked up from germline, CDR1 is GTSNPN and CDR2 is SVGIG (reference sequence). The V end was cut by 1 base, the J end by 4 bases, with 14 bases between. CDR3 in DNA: TGTGCCTGGAGTGGGACTTCCAGCCAATACGAGCAGTACTTC. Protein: CAWSGTSSQYEQYF.

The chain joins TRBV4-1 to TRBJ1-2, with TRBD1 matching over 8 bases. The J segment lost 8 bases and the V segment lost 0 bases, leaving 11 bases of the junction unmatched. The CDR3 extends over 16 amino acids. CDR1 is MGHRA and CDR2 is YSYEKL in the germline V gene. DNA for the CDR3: TGCGCCAGCAGCCAAGATATAAAGTGGACAGGGCTAGGCTACACCTTC. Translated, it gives CASSQDIKWTGLGYTF.

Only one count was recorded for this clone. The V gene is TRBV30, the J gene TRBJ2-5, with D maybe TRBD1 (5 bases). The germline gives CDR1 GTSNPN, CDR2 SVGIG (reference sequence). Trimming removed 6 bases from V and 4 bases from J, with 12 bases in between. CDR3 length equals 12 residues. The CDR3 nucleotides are TGTGCCTGCAGGACAATCAGAGAGACCCAGTACTTC. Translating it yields CACRTIRETQYF.

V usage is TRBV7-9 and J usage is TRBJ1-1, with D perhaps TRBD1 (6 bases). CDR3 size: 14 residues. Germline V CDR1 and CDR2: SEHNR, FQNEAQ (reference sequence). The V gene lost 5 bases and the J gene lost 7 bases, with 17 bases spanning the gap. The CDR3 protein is CASSTEGGRGEAFF. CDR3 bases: TGTGCCAGCAGCACAGAAGGGGGTAGAGGTGAAGCTTTCTTT.

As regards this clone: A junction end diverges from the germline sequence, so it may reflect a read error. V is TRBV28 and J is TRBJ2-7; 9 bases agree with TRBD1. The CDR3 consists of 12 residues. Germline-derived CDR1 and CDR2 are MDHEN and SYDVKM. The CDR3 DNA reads TGTGCCAGCAAGCCCCTATCGGGACAGGGACTCTTC. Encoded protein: CASKPLSGQGLF. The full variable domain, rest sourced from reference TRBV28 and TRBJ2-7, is DVKVTQSSRYLVKRTGEKVFLECVQDMDHENMFWYRQDPGLGLRLIYFSYDVKMKEKGDIPEGYSVSREKKERFSLILESASTNQTSMYLCASKPLSGQGLFGPGTRLTVT.

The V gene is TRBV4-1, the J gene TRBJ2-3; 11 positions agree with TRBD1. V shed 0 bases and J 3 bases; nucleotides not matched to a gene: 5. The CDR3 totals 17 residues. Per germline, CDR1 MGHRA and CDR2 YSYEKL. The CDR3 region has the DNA TGCGCCAGCAGCCAAGAGGGGACAGGGGGGGTAACAGATACGCAGTATTTT. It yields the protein CASSQEGTGGVTDTQYF.

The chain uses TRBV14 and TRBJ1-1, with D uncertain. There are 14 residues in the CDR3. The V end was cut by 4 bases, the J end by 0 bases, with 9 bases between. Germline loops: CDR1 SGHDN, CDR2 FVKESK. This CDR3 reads CASSRSGMNTEAFF. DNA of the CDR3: TGTGCCAGCAGCCGATCAGGAATGAACACTGAAGCTTTCTTT. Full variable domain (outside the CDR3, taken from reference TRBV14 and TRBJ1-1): EAGVTQFPSHSVIEKGQTVTLRCDPISGHDNLYWYRRVMGKEIKFLLHFVKESKQDESGMPNNRFLAERTGGTYSTLKVQPAELEDSGVYFCASSRSGMNTEAFFGQGTRLTVV.

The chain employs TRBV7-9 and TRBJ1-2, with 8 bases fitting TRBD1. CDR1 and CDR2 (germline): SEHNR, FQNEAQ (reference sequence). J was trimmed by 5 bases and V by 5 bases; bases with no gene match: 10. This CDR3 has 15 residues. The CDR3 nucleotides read TGTGCCAGCAGCCAAACCGGGACAGGAGCTTATGGCTACACCTTC. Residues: CASSQTGTGAYGYTF.

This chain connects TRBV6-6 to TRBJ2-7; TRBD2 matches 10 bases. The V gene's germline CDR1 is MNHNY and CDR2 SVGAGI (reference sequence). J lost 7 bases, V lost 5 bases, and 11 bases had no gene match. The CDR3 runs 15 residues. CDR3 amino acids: CASSDPLAGAREQYF. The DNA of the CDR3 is TGTGCCAGCAGTGACCCTCTAGCGGGGGCAAGGGAGCAGTACTTC.

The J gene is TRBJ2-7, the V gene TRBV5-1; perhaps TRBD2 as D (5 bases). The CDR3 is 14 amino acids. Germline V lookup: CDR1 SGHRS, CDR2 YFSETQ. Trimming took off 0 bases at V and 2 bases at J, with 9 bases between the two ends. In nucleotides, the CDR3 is TGCGCCAGCAGCTTGGCGGGGTTACCCTACGAGCAGTACTTC. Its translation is CASSLAGLPYEQYF.

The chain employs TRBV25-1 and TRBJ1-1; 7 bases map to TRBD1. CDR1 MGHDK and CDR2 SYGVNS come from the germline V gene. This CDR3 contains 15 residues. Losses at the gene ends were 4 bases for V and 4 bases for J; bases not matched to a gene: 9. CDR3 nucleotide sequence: TGTGCCAGCAGTGCCCAGGGGGTCGGGAGCACTGAAGCTTTCTTT. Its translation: CASSAQGVGSTEAFF.

DNA of the CDR3: TGTGCCAGCAGCTTCGGAACAGGGAATGAAAAACTGTTTTTT. Protein product: CASSFGTGNEKLFF. The V gene is TRBV5-4, the J gene TRBJ1-4, with TRBD1 as a possible D gene (6 bases). CDR1 SGHNT and CDR2 YYREEE come from the germline V gene (reference sequence). The CDR3 covers 14 residues. V was clipped by 2 bases and J by 5 bases, with 10 bases between them.

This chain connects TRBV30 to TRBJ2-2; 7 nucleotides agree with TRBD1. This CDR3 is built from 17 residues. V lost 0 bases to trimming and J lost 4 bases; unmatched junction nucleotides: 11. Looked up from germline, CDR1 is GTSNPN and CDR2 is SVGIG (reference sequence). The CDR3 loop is CAWSVTGRGLTTGELFF. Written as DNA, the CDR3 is TGTGCCTGGAGTGTGACAGGGCGTGGATTAACCACCGGGGAGCTGTTTTTT.

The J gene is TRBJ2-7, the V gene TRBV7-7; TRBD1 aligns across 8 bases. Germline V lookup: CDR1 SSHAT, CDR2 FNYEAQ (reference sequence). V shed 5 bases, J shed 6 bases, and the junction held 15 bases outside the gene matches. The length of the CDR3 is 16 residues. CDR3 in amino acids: CASSLTPGTGMGEQYF. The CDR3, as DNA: TGTGCCAGCAGCCTCACGCCCGGGACAGGAATGGGCGAGCAGTACTTC.

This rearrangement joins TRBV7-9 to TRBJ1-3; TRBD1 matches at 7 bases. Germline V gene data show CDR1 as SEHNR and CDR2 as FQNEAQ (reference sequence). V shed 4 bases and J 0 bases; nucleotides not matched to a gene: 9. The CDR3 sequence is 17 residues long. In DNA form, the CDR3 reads TGTGCCAGCAGCTCTGGGACAGCCTCGTTCTCTGGAAACACCATATATTTT. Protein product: CASSSGTASFSGNTIYF.

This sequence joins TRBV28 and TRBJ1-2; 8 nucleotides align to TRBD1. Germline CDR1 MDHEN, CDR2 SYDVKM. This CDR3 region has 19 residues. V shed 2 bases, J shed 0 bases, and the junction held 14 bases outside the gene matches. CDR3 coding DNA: TGTGCCAGCAGTTTACCTTTACCTTGGGACAGGAACCCTAACTATGGCTACACCTTC. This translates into CASSLPLPWDRNPNYGYTF.

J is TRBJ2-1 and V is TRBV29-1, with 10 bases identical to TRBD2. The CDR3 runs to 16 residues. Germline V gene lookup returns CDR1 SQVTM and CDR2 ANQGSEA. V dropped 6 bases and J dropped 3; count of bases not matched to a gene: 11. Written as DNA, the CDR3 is TGCAGCGTGACCCTAATAGCGGGAGGCCTCTACAATGAGCAGTTCTTC. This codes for CSVTLIAGGLYNEQFF.

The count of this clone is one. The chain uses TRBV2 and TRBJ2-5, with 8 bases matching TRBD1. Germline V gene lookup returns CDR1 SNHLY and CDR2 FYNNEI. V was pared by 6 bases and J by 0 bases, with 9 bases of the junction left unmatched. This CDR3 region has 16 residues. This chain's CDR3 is CASRTPTGAYQETQYF. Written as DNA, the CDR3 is TGTGCCAGCAGGACGCCGACAGGGGCGTACCAAGAGACCCAGTACTTC.

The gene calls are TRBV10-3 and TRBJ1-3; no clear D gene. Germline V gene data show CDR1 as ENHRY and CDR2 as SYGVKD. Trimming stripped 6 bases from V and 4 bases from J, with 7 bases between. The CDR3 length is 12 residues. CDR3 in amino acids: CAIRAAGNTIYF. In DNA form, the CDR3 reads TGTGCCATCAGGGCGGCGGGAAACACCATATATTTT.